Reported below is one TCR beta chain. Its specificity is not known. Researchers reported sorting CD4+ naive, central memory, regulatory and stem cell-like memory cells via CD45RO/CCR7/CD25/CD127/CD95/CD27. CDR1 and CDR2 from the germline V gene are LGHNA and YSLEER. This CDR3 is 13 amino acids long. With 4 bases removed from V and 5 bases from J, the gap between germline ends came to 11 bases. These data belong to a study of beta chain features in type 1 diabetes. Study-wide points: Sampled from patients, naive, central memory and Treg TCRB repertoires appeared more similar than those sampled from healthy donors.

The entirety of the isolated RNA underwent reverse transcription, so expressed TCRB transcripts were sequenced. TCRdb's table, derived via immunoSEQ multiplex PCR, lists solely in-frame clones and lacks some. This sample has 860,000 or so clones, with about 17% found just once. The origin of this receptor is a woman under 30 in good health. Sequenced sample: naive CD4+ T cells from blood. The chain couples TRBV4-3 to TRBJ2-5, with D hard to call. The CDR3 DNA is TGCGCCAGCAGCCCGACACCTCTGGAGACCCAGTACTTC. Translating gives CASSPTPLETQYF.